The TCR beta chain described here comes from a study of blood T cell repertoires in COVID-19. Across the study: Donors in the United States, Italy and Spain gave samples during acute or convalescent COVID-19.

Measured with immunoSEQ multiplex PCR; TCRdb has only the in-frame clones, and not every one. The sample holds some 190,000 clones, 70% to 80% seen once. Across 20 to 25 US areas, participants ranged in age from roughly 18 to 95 years. A COVID-19 case had been met by exposed participants during the 2 weeks before study entry. The germline V gene has CDR1 LNHDA and CDR2 SQIVND (reference sequence). CDR3 length: 13 residues. After removal of 6 bases from V and 7 bases from J, the junction contained 5 bases not matched to a gene. The chain links TRBV19 to TRBJ2-1, with 8 bases lining up with TRBD2. This sequence originates from a man in his sixties who had been exposed to COVID-19. The sequenced sample consisted of PBMCs or T cells enriched from blood (not recorded which). In DNA form, the CDR3 reads TGTGCCAGTAGAACAGCGGGAGTGAATGAGCAGTTCTTC. It codes for CASRTAGVNEQFF. Using reference TRBV19 and TRBJ2-1 for the parts outside the CDR3, the full variable domain is DGGITQSPKYLFRKEGQNVTLSCEQNLNHDAMYWYRQDPGQGLRLIYYSQIVNDFQKGDIAEGYSVSREKKESFPLTVTSAQKNPTAFYLCASRTAGVNEQFFGPGTRLTVL.